These T cell receptor beta chains were read from a single sample in a study of CD8+ T cells in alopecia areata. The method was immunoSEQ multiplex PCR; TCRdb's version includes in-frame clones alone and lacks a portion of them. This sample carries around 190,000 clones, more than 50% of them seen once, and the ten largest clones take about 5.3%. Sequencing input: CD8+ T cells sorted from blood. Receptors originate from a human donor in good health. Both conserved end residues are trimmed from each CDR3.

CDR3: ASSPGPTNTGELF
V: TRBV9
length: 13
J: TRBJ2-2

CDR3: SVVRGTGELF
V: TRBV29-1
length: 10
J: TRBJ2-2

CDR3: ASSPRDGEQF
V: TRBV5-1
length: 10
J: TRBJ2-1

CDR3: ASSGTPRGTDTQY
V: TRBV9
length: 13
J: TRBJ2-3

CDR3: ASSQIGQGLTEAF
V: TRBV4-1
length: 13
J: TRBJ1-1

CDR3: ASEGRITEKLF
V: TRBV25-1
length: 11
J: TRBJ1-4

CDR3: ASSQGWTEAF
V: TRBV2
length: 10
J: TRBJ1-1

CDR3: ATSPRGPTDTQY
V: TRBV11-2
length: 12
J: TRBJ2-3

CDR3: ASLGEVTANYGYT
V: TRBV2
length: 13
J: TRBJ1-2

CDR3: ATRQRQQF
V: TRBV10-2
length: 8
J: TRBJ2-1

CDR3: ASSPGTGALHNYGYT
V: TRBV13
length: 15
J: TRBJ1-2

CDR3: ASSSGGTGELF
V: TRBV6-4
length: 11
J: TRBJ2-2

CDR3: ASSFRAGNTEAF
V: TRBV5-1
length: 12
J: TRBJ1-1

CDR3: SVEDGQAYRF
V: TRBV29-1
length: 10
J: TRBJ2-1

CDR3: AWSVRYSMANEQY
V: TRBV30
length: 13
J: -

CDR3: ASSRDPQDEQY
V: TRBV4-1
length: 11
J: TRBJ2-7

CDR3: ASSPTGIQLVTDTQY
V: TRBV18
length: 15
J: TRBJ2-3

CDR3: ASSLEGVYEQY
V: TRBV5-1
length: 11
J: TRBJ2-7

CDR3: ASSEYGGSNEQF
V: TRBV2
length: 12
J: TRBJ2-1

CDR3: ASSFGTGSTEAF
V: TRBV7-8
length: 12
J: TRBJ1-1

CDR3: AWNGGARSNYGYT
V: TRBV30
length: 13
J: TRBJ1-2

CDR3: ASSLTPAGDGYT
V: TRBV5-6
length: 12
J: TRBJ1-2

CDR3: AISDRDRAYEQY
V: TRBV10-3
length: 12
J: TRBJ2-7

CDR3: ASSIEEDQPQH
V: TRBV19
length: 11
J: TRBJ1-5

CDR3: ASLRGGNTIY
V: TRBV2
length: 10
J: TRBJ1-3

CDR3: ASSKLPTGPDTQY
V: TRBV19
length: 13
J: TRBJ2-3

CDR3: ASSRLGQETQY
V: TRBV6-6
length: 11
J: TRBJ2-5

CDR3: ASSQTGAGELF
V: TRBV4-1
length: 11
J: TRBJ2-2

CDR3: ASTLWRGGQETQY
V: TRBV6-5
length: 13
J: TRBJ2-5

CDR3: ASSRGWNLYNEQF
V: TRBV27
length: 13
J: TRBJ2-1

CDR3: ASYNGEIRDSYEQY
V: TRBV5-8
length: 14
J: TRBJ2-7

CDR3: ASSLESRTRLPEQY
V: TRBV11-2
length: 14
J: TRBJ2-7

CDR3: ASRLWGLATDSSYNEQF
V: TRBV7-8
length: 17
J: TRBJ2-1

CDR3: ASSHPRDTEAF
V: TRBV4-1
length: 11
J: TRBJ1-1

CDR3: ASSSSLGNTIY
V: TRBV11-2
length: 11
J: TRBJ1-3

CDR3: ASSLGGATDTQY
V: TRBV5-1
length: 12
J: TRBJ2-3

CDR3: ASSQDQGSGTDTQY
V: TRBV4-1
length: 14
J: TRBJ2-3